These 27 T cell receptor beta chains came from one sample sequenced in a study of T-cell reconstitution after alpha-beta-depleted transplantation in children. Library preparation (for TCRbeta) was performed with unique molecular identifiers. TCRdb recomputed calls from the PCR reads with MiXCR, one row per CDR3 protein. The sample comprises around 25,000 distinct CDR3 sequences, roughly a sixth of which are singletons, and 35% to 45% rests with the top ten. The source was PBMCs, mostly from graft donor cells, collected 60 days after TCRalphabeta/CD19-depleted stem cell transplant. Receptors originate from a male patient aged 2 to 10 who had a stem cell transplant for acute lymphoblastic leukemia, so the T cells may come from the graft donor.

In its sample, this clonotype was seen many times. This chain joins TRBV6-1 and TRBJ2-4, with D possibly TRBD1 on 6 matching bases. In germline, CDR1 is MNHNS, CDR2 SASEGT. Trimming took off 4 bases at V and 0 bases at J, with 10 bases between the two ends. This CDR3 is 15 amino acids long. This CDR3 reads CASSGRGVAKNIQYF. As DNA, the CDR3 is TGTGCCAGCAGTGGCAGGGGAGTAGCCAAAAACATTCAGTACTTC.

This chain connects TRBV2 to TRBJ2-5, with D possibly being TRBD1 (5 bases). Between the trimmed V and J ends, which lost 5 bases and 2 bases, there was a span of 12 bases. The CDR3 has 14 amino acids. Germline V CDR1 and CDR2: SNHLY, FYNNEI. CDR3 in amino acids: CASSLWGQQETQYF. DNA for the CDR3: TGTGCCAGCAGTCTATGGGGCCAACAAGAGACCCAGTACTTC.

Points on this clonotype: An end of the junction does not agree with germline; a read error may underlie this. The V and J genes are TRBV6-5 and TRBJ2-2; 7 bases agree with TRBD2. Germline loops: CDR1 MNHEY, CDR2 SVGAGI. The CDR3 loop spans 14 amino acids. The CDR3 sequence: CASSWDGAARELFF. The CDR3 DNA follows: TGTGCCAGCAGTTGGGACGGCGCGGCGCGGGAGTTGTTTTTT.

There are many counts of this clonotype. The genes are TRBV11-2 and TRBJ2-7; D possibly corresponds to TRBD1 (6 bases). V dropped 0 bases and J dropped 2 bases, with 8 bases sitting between them. The CDR3 is 14 amino acids. From germline, CDR1 is SGHAT and CDR2 FQNNGV. The CDR3: CASSLDQGTYEQYF. The DNA for the CDR3 is TGTGCCAGCAGCTTAGATCAGGGGACCTACGAGCAGTACTTC.

Ten or more counts support this clonotype. The CDR3 DNA follows: TGTGCCACCAGTGTCGGGACAGACTATGGCTACACCTTC. Translating it yields CATSVGTDYGYTF. This sequence joins TRBV24-1 and TRBJ1-2, with 7 bases that match TRBD1. The germline V gene encodes CDR1 KGHDR and CDR2 SFDVKD. V was clipped by 5 bases and J by 3 bases; unmatched bases: 2. The CDR3 consists of 13 residues.

In its sample, this clonotype was seen many times. This chain joins TRBV7-2 and TRBJ2-2; 10 bases fit TRBD2. The CDR3 totals 17 residues. The germline CDR1 and CDR2 sequences are SGHTA and FQGNSA. Trimming removed 5 bases from V and 1 base from J; junction bases left unmatched: 7. For the CDR3, the DNA is TGTGCCAGCAGCCCGCCACCTAGCGGGAGGAACACCGGGGAGCTGTTTTTT. As protein: CASSPPPSGRNTGELFF.

The V and J genes are TRBV25-1 and TRBJ2-2; TRBD1 is a possible D gene (5 bases). Trimming stripped 9 bases from V and 5 bases from J, with 13 bases between. The CDR3 consists of 13 residues. The V gene's germline CDR1 is MGHDK and CDR2 SYGVNS. CDR3 sequence: CASTGTRTGELFF. The CDR3 DNA follows: TGTGCCAGTACAGGTACTCGGACCGGGGAGCTGTTTTTT.

This clonotype was seen a handful of times. The chain joins TRBV11-2 to TRBJ1-1; TRBD1 might be the D (6 bases). This CDR3 contains 19 residues. V gave up 1 base and J gave up 0 bases, with 21 bases separating them. Germline V lookup: CDR1 SGHAT, CDR2 FQNNGV. The CDR3 loop reads CASSLVVTPGHHLNTEAFF. The CDR3 DNA reads as TGTGCCAGCAGCTTAGTGGTTACCCCGGGACATCACCTGAACACTGAAGCTTTCTTT.

The chain uses TRBV4-2 and TRBJ2-5; 12 bases match TRBD2. The trim removed 0 bases at V and 0 bases at J, leaving 5 bases unmatched. Germline-derived CDR1 and CDR2 are LGHNA and YNFKEQ. The CDR3 spans 18 residues. CDR3 DNA sequence: TGTGCCAGCAGCCAAGATGGACTAGCGGGGTTTTACCAAGAGACCCAGTACTTC. It yields the protein CASSQDGLAGFYQETQYF.

The chain uses TRBV4-3 and TRBJ1-2; D gene unclear. With 0 bases removed from V and 2 bases from J, the gap between germline ends came to 7 bases. Germline lookup yields CDR1 LGHNA and CDR2 YSLEER. This CDR3 is 14 amino acids long. The CDR3 region is CASSQDSRNYGYTF. The CDR3 DNA is TGCGCCAGCAGCCAAGATAGCCGGAACTATGGCTACACCTTC.

This clonotype was observed many times. The gene calls are TRBV18 and TRBJ2-1; tentative D call: TRBD2 (6 bases). With 4 bases removed from V and 8 bases from J, the gap between germline ends came to 18 bases. CDR1 is KGHSH and CDR2 is LQKENI in the germline V gene. There are 15 residues in the CDR3. The CDR3 DNA follows: TGTGCCAGCTCACGTTCAGGTCGGGAGTTCGATGAGCAGTTCTTC. Protein sequence: CASSRSGREFDEQFF.

This clonotype has ten or more counts. The CDR3 sequence: CASNYRAGGLQETQYF. The CDR3 nucleotides read TGTGCCAGCAACTATCGTGCGGGGGGTCTTCAAGAGACCCAGTACTTC. V and J are TRBV12-3 or TRBV12-4 and TRBJ2-5; the match to TRBD2 covers 8 bases. V lost 7 bases, J lost 2 bases, and 12 bases stayed unmatched. This CDR3 spans 16 amino acids.

J is TRBJ1-1 and V is TRBV6-5; D remains ambiguous. Germline CDR1 and CDR2: MNHEY and SVGAGI. The CDR3 totals 12 residues. The V end was cut by 6 bases, the J end by 5 bases, with 10 bases between. In nucleotides, the CDR3 is TGTGCCAGCAGCCGAGGCCGGACTGAAGCTTTCTTT. Protein: CASSRGRTEAFF.

This clonotype was counted only a few times. The genes are TRBV3-1 and TRBJ1-5; 9 bases match TRBD1. Germline-derived CDR1 and CDR2 are LGHDT and YNNKEL (reference sequence). V lost 1 base, J lost 5 bases, and 3 bases stayed unmatched. The CDR3 runs 15 residues. The DNA for the CDR3 is TGTGCCAGCAGCCAAGGAAGGACAGGGGATCAGCCCCAGCATTTT. Its translation is CASSQGRTGDQPQHF.

The chain joins TRBV19 to TRBJ1-3; D gene ambiguous. In germline, CDR1 is LNHDA, CDR2 SQIVND (reference sequence). Trimming removed 3 bases from V and 0 bases from J, with 9 bases in between. The CDR3 contains 15 residues. The CDR3 nucleotides read TGTGCCAGTAGTATTGGACGGACCTCTGGAAACACCATATATTTT. Amino acid sequence: CASSIGRTSGNTIYF.

The chain is built from TRBV7-8 and TRBJ2-7, with 7 bases that match TRBD1. The CDR3 runs 13 residues. CDR1 and CDR2 (germline): SGHVS, FQNEAQ. V was clipped by 1 base and J by 9 bases; unmatched bases: 6. As DNA, the CDR3 is TGTGCCAGCAGCTTAGTAGGGGGCGCTTGGCAGTACTTC. It encodes CASSLVGGAWQYF.

The chain recombines TRBV5-1 with TRBJ2-3; 7 positions agree with TRBD1. Trimming removed 8 bases from V and 3 bases from J; junction bases left unmatched: 12. The CDR3 loop spans 15 amino acids. Germline assignment: CDR1 SGHRS and CDR2 YFSETQ. The CDR3: CASLRGRDRTDTQYF. DNA for the CDR3: TGCGCCAGTCTTAGAGGCCGGGACAGAACAGATACGCAGTATTTT.

This clonotype was seen repeatedly, ten times or more. The rearrangement uses TRBV24-1 and TRBJ2-3; D ambiguous. The CDR3 runs to 12 residues. Germline assignment: CDR1 KGHDR and CDR2 SFDVKD. Deletions cut 4 bases from V and 0 bases from J, with 1 base between. This CDR3 is CATSDSTDTQYF. DNA for the CDR3: TGTGCCACCAGTGACAGCACAGATACGCAGTATTTT.

This chain links TRBV5-1 with TRBJ2-7; the D is unclear. Germline lookup yields CDR1 SGHRS and CDR2 YFSETQ. CDR3 length equals 14 residues. The ends were cut back, 0 bases at V and 4 bases at J, with 11 bases in the middle. CDR3 in DNA: TGCGCCAGCAGCTTGGAAGGTTTTCTTTACGAGCAGTACTTC. Translating it yields CASSLEGFLYEQYF.

This clonotype was counted many times. V and J are TRBV20-1 and TRBJ2-4, with 12 nucleotides matching TRBD2. Germline V lookup: CDR1 DFQATT, CDR2 SNEGSKA (reference sequence). This CDR3 has 14 residues. Trimming took 5 bases from V and 8 from J; bases not matched to a gene: 7. CDR3 sequence: CSAAGLAGNHIQYF. The DNA of the CDR3 is TGCAGTGCTGCCGGACTAGCGGGAAATCACATTCAGTACTTC.

This clonotype was seen a few times. The chain couples TRBV28 to TRBJ1-3; D remains unclear. V was trimmed by 3 bases and J by 4 bases, leaving 10 bases between them. The CDR3 runs 14 residues. Germline assignment: CDR1 MDHEN and CDR2 SYDVKM. The CDR3 DNA is TGTGCCAGCAGTTTCCGGGGAACAGGAAACACCATATATTTT. Translated: CASSFRGTGNTIYF.

A few counts support this clonotype. V usage is TRBV6-1 and J usage is TRBJ1-1; 7 bases map to TRBD1. This CDR3 comprises 13 residues. Losses at the gene ends were 6 bases for V and 5 bases for J; bases not matched to a gene: 6. Germline V gene lookup returns CDR1 MNHNS and CDR2 SASEGT. The CDR3 here is CASRQGGRTEAFF. The CDR3 DNA sequence: TGTGCCAGCAGGCAAGGGGGCCGGACTGAAGCTTTCTTT.

The sample holds many counts of this clonotype. This chain uses TRBV12-3 or TRBV12-4 with TRBJ1-3, with unresolved D. The CDR3 contains 13 residues. V was cut by 2 bases and J by 0 bases, with 2 bases left in between. For the CDR3, the DNA is TGTGCCAGCAGTTTACACTCTGGAAACACCATATATTTT. Residues: CASSLHSGNTIYF.

This clonotype has ten or more counts. The gene calls are TRBV5-5 and TRBJ2-3; possible D gene TRBD2, 6 bases. Germline values: CDR1 SGHKS, CDR2 YYEKEE (reference sequence). This CDR3 is 15 amino acids long. Trimming stripped 4 bases from V and 2 bases from J, with 14 bases between. In DNA form, the CDR3 reads TGTGCCAGCAGCCCCGCGGGGCCCCCCACAGATACGCAGTATTTT. Translated, it gives CASSPAGPPTDTQYF.

Judged by abundance, this clonotype is medium-sized. The rearrangement joins TRBV12-3 or TRBV12-4 to TRBJ2-7; either TRBD1 or TRBD2 may supply D (6 bases each). The V gene lost 6 bases and the J gene lost 3 bases, with 21 bases spanning the gap. This CDR3 contains 16 residues. In DNA form, the CDR3 reads TGTGCCAGCAGCCTGAAGGGGGGATTCCGATTCTACGAGCAGTACTTC. Its translation: CASSLKGGFRFYEQYF.

This clonotype appeared a few times. V gene TRBV28 combines with J gene TRBJ1-2; D may be TRBD1 (5 bases). The CDR3 extends over 13 amino acids. The germline CDR1 and CDR2 sequences are MDHEN and SYDVKM. V was clipped by 6 bases and J by 6 bases, with 14 bases between them. The DNA for the CDR3 is TGTGCCAGCAGACGCAGGGTGCTCCATGGCTACACCTTC. As protein: CASRRRVLHGYTF.

The chain is built from TRBV4-2 and TRBJ2-3; D gene unclear. Germline CDR1 LGHNA, CDR2 YNFKEQ. The CDR3 consists of 20 residues. V was cut by 0 bases and J by 4 bases, with 26 bases left in between. The CDR3 nucleotides read TGTGCCAGCAGCCAAGACAAGATCGGGCAGCGCGTAGGGCGTCCAGATACGCAGTATTTT. It translates to CASSQDKIGQRVGRPDTQYF.